This T cell receptor beta chain was identified in a study of cytomegalovirus exposure and HLA in healthy donors. Looking at the study overall: HLA-typed donors contributed 65 million to 85 million unique TCRs, which were held in an early data release. Notes on the study in general: Compared with the roughly 700-donor mean, an Asian-associated ancestry cluster reportedly had fewer N-insertions, according to a later analysis. Presence/absence analyses rested on an assumption that sequencing depth was roughly uniform across donors.

A note on this clone: The antigen is unknown.

Each donor's status was that of a healthy bone marrow donor. The study ran its PCR with 60 Vbeta and 13 Jbeta primers. Only in-frame clones appear in the TCRdb table, and some are missing; sequencing was by immunoSEQ multiplex PCR. The repertoire holds more than 100,000 clones, approximately 66% seen once, with under 9% in the top ten. V gave up 4 bases and J gave up 1 base; unmatched junction bases: 4. CDR3 size: 14 residues. CDR1 is SGHRS and CDR2 is YFSETQ in the germline V gene. The sequence derives from a woman aged 40 to 50 in good health and CMV-seropositive. This chain connects TRBV5-1 to TRBJ1-1, with TRBD1 matching over 7 bases. The sequenced sample consisted of PBMCs. CDR3 residues: CASSPGQPNTEAFF. The CDR3, as DNA: TGCGCCAGCAGCCCGGGACAGCCGAACACTGAAGCTTTCTTT. Using reference TRBV5-1 and TRBJ1-1 for the parts outside the CDR3, the full variable domain is KAGVTQTPRYLIKTRGQQVTLSCSPISGHRSVSWYQQTPGQGLQFLFEYFSETQRNKGNFPGRFSGRQFSNSRSEMNVSTLELGDSALYLCASSPGQPNTEAFFGQGTRLTVV.